One T cell receptor beta chain is described in this entry. Its recognized antigen is unknown. Per-base quality was not reported, and no clone a single base away is much larger than it. The CDR3 regions of human TCRbeta chains were subjected to immunosequencing. On the authors' methods: Repertoire TCRs were checked for matches against a reference library of SARS-CoV-2-specific TCRs that had been generated using the MIRA antigen-specificity platform. Breadth was defined as the fraction of unique TCRs that were SARS-CoV-2-associated, and depth was defined as the fraction of total T cells that were SARS-CoV-2-associated. Using the MIRA data, each spike-specific TCR was assigned both to the spike region to which the TCR was reactive and to a CD4 or CD8 class. Log10-transformed breadth and depth values were compared by one-way ANOVA with Sidak's multiple comparisons tests. TCRdb mirrors the immuneACCESS table, restricted to in-frame sequences. Some clones are absent from its copies; in checked studies, under half trace to an unresolved V gene, and the reason for the others is unknown. The D gene and trimming were derived from the DNA, and the V and J assignments and clone size from that table. The sample profile shows 90,000 to 150,000 clones; 91% of them were found once. The ten largest clones capture about 5.3% of the sample.

V is shortened by 6 bases, J by 5 bases, and the region joining them spans 13 bases. Including the terminal cysteine and phenylalanine, the CDR3 comprises 13 residues. Of the read, only the CDR3 DNA is kept; its 39 bases are in frame from base 1. CDR1 and CDR2 (SNHLY, FYNNEI) derive from the germline V gene. The entry originates in a study of T cell responses to AZD1222 COVID-19 vaccine (dated by TCRdb to the early 2020s). Turning to the overall study: Because spike-specific TCR depth and breadth did not differ between the two schedules, AZD1222 recipients who got a second dose at roughly 4 weeks were pooled with those who got a second dose at roughly 12 weeks. A total of 233 trial participants underwent TCR sequencing, of whom 207 received two doses of AZD1222 and about 25 received two doses of the MenACWY control vaccine. Trial participants were enrolled by age into 18-55, 56-69 and 70-plus year subgroups, with roughly 150, 30 and 60 TCR-sequenced participants respectively.

What this sample's time point label stands for: baseline before first vaccination. The vaccinee samples were drawn from two UK trials, COV001 and COV002, one of which was a single-blind randomized controlled phase 2/3 trial testing AZD1222 (ChAdOx1 nCoV-19) in healthy adults. For TCRbeta chain sequencing, PBMC samples from trial participants were taken at day 0 and at day 28 after the second dose. Study-wide findings and limitations: Because no day 14 peak-response samples were available, repertoires were characterized only after the peak T cell response. Reportedly, almost half of the unique spike-specific TCRs recognized epitopes lying outside the regions that are mutated in the B.1.351 and B.1.1.7 variants. Conclusions about previously exposed vaccinees were limited because only a handful of AZD1222 recipients were SARS-CoV-2 seropositive at baseline. The whole spike protein was spanned by vaccine-associated CD4 TCRs, and dominant responses were seen in regions 160-218 and 743-854. After two AZD1222 doses, both the breadth and the depth of spike-specific TCRs were significantly higher than at day 0 and than in MenACWY recipients. Participants were mostly white British, with more females than males. The authors suggested clonal diversity may have been underestimated. In the small 56-69-year group, the increase in depth fell short of significance, most likely because of low power.

Material: peripheral blood, obtained on day 0 of AZD1222 vaccination. The chain employs TRBV2 and TRBJ1-2; the D gene is not confidently resolved. The receptor was derived from an adult in good health. The CDR3 region: CASREDEGYGYTF. The bases read TGTGCCAGCAGGGAGGACGAAGGATATGGCTACACCTTC.